Reported below is one T cell receptor beta chain. CDR1 and CDR2 from the germline V gene are MNHEY and SMNVEV (reference sequence). V lost 3 bases, J lost 2 bases, and 7 bases lay in between. This CDR3 is built from 13 residues. Sequencing was performed with immunoSEQ multiplex PCR; in TCRdb, only in-frame clones are kept and a portion is missing. This table holds 90,000 to 150,000 clones, around 90% found once. The sample comes from a study of T cell responses to AZD1222 COVID-19 vaccine. Material: peripheral blood, obtained 28 days after the second AZD1222 dose. The clonotype originates from an adult who received the AZD1222 COVID-19 vaccine. The chain employs TRBV27 and TRBJ1-2; D unresolved. The CDR3 protein is CASSLYRNYGYTF. The CDR3 DNA reads TGTGCCAGCAGTTTGTACAGAAACTATGGCTACACCTTC.